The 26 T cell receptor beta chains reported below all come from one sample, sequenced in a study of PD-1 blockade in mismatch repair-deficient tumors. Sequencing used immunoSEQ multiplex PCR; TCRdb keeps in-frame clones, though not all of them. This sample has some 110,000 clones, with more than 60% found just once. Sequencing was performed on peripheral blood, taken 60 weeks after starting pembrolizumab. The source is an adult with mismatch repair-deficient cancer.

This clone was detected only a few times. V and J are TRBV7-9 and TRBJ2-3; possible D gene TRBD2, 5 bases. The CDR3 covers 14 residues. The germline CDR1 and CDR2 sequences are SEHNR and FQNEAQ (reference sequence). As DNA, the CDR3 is TGTGTCATCCGTCCCGGACTCAGTACAGATACGCAGTATTTT. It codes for CVIRPGLSTDTQYF.

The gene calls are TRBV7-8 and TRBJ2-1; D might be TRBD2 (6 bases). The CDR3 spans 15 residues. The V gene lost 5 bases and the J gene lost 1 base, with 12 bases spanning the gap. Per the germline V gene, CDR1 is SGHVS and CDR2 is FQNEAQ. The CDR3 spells CASSPRDLSYNEQFF. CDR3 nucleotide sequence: TGTGCCAGCAGCCCACGGGACTTATCCTACAATGAGCAGTTCTTC.

The CDR3 DNA reads TGCAGCGTTGATGCAGGGGGAGAAAAACTGTTTTTT. Its protein is CSVDAGGEKLFF. The rearrangement uses TRBV29-1 and TRBJ1-4; TRBD1 aligns across 7 bases. Trimming took 3 bases from V and 8 from J; bases not matched to a gene: 3. The CDR3 has 12 residues. Per the germline V gene, CDR1 is SQVTM and CDR2 is ANQGSEA.

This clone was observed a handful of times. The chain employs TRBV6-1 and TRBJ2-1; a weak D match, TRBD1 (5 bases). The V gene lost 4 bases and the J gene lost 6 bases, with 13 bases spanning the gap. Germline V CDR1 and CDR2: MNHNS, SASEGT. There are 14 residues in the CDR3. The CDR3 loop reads CASSVNFQGNEQFF. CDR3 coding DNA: TGTGCCAGCAGTGTAAACTTCCAGGGCAATGAGCAGTTCTTC.

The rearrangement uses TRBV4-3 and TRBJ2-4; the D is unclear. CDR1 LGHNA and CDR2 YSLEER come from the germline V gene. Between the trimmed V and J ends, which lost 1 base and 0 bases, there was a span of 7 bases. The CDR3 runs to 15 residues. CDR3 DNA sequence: TGCGCCAGCAGCCAAGGGATCACAGCCAAAAACATTCAGTACTTC. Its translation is CASSQGITAKNIQYF.

The CDR3 sequence is CASSLDMNTEAFF. The CDR3 coding sequence is TGTGCCAGCAGCTTAGACATGAACACTGAAGCTTTCTTT. The chain has TRBV7-2 and TRBJ1-1; D not certain. From germline, CDR1 is SGHTA and CDR2 FQGNSA. V lost 1 base and J 0 bases, leaving 3 bases between the germline ends. The CDR3 has 13 amino acids.

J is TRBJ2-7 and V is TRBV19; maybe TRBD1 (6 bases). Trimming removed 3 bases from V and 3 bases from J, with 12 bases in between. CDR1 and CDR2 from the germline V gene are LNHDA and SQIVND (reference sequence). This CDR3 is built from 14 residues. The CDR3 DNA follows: TGTGCCAGTAGTATGGGACACCGGAGCTACGAGCAGTACTTC. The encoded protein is CASSMGHRSYEQYF.

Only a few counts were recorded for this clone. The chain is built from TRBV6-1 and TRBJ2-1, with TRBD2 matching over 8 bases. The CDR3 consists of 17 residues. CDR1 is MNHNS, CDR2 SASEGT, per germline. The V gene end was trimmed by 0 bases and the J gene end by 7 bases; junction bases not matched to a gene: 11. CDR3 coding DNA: TGTGCCAGCAGTGAAGCAGGACTAGCCACTGGAAGGAATGAGCAGTTCTTC. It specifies CASSEAGLATGRNEQFF.

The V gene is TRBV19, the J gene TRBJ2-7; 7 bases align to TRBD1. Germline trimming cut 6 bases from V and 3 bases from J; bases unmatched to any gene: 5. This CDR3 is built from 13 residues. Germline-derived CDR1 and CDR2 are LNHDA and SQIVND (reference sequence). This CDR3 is CASSRDSYYEQYF. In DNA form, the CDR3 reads TGTGCCAGTAGCCGGGACAGCTACTACGAGCAGTACTTC.

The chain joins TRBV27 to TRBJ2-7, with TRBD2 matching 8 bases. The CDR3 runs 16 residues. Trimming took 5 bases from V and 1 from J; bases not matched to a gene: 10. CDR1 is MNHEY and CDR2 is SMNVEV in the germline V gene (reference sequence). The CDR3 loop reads CASSAAFIAGSYEQYF. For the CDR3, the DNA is TGTGCCAGCAGTGCCGCCTTTATAGCGGGATCCTACGAGCAGTACTTC.

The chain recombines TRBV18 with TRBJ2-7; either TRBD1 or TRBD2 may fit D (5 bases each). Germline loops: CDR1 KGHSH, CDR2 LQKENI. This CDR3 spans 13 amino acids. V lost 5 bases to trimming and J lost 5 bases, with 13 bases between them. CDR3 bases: TGTGCCAGCTCAGGCTACCGGGACGACGAGCAGTACTTC. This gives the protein CASSGYRDDEQYF.

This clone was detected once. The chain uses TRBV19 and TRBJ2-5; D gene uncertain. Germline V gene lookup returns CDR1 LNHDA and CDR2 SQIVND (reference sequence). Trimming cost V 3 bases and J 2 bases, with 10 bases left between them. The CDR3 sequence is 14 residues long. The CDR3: CASSIAVKQETQYF. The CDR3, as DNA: TGTGCCAGTAGTATTGCGGTTAAACAAGAGACCCAGTACTTC. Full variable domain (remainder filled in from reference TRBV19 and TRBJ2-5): DGGITQSPKYLFRKEGQNVTLSCEQNLNHDAMYWYRQDPGQGLRLIYYSQIVNDFQKGDIAEGYSVSREKKESFPLTVTSAQKNPTAFYLCASSIAVKQETQYFGPGTRLLVL.

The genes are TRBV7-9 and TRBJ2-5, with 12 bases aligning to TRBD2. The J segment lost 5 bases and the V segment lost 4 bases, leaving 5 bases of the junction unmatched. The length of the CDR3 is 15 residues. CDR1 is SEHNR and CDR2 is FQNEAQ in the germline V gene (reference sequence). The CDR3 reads CASSSGLAGGETQYF. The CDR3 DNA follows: TGTGCCAGCAGCTCCGGCCTAGCGGGAGGGGAGACCCAGTACTTC.

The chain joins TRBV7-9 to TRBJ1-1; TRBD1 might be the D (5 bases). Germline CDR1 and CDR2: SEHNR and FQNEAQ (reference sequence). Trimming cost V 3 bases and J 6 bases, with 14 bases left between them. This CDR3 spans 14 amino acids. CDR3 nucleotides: TGTGCCAGCAGCTTGTCTCGGGGGGACTCTGAAGCTTTCTTT. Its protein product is CASSLSRGDSEAFF.

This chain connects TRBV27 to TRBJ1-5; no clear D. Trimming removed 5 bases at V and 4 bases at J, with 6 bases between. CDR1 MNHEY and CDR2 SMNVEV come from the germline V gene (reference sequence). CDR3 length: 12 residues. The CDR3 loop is CASSRRNQPQHF. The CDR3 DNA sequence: TGTGCCAGCAGTCGCCGTAATCAGCCCCAGCATTTT.

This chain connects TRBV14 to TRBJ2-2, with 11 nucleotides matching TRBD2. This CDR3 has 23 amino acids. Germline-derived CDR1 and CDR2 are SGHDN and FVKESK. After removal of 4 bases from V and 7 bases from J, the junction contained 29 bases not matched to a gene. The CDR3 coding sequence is TGTGCCAGCAGCCGGCCTCCGGGACAGGGAGATACGACTAGCGGGAAACGCGTCGGGGAGCTGTTTTTT. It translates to CASSRPPGQGDTTSGKRVGELFF. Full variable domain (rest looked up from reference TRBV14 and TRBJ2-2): EAGVTQFPSHSVIEKGQTVTLRCDPISGHDNLYWYRRVMGKEIKFLLHFVKESKQDESGMPNNRFLAERTGGTYSTLKVQPAELEDSGVYFCASSRPPGQGDTTSGKRVGELFFGEGSRLTVL.

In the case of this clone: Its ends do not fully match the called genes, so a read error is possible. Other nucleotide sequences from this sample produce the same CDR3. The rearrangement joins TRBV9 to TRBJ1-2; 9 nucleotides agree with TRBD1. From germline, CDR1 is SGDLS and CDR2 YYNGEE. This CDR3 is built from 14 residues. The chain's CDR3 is CASSVGGTGYGYTF. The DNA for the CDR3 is TGTGCCAGCAGTGTAGGTGGGACAGGGTATGGCTACACCTTC. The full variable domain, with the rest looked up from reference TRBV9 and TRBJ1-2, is DSGVTQTPKHLITATGQRVTLRCSPRSGDLSVYWYQQSLDQGLQFLIQYYNGEERAKGNILERFSAQQFPDLHSELNLSSLELGDSALYFCASSVGGTGYGYTFGSGTRLTVV.

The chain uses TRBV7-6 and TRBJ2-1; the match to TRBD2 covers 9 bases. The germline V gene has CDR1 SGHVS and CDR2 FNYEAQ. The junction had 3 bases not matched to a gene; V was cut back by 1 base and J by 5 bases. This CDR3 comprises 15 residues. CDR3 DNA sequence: TGTGCCAGCAGCTTAGGGGCTAGCGGGAACAATGAGCAGTTCTTC. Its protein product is CASSLGASGNNEQFF.

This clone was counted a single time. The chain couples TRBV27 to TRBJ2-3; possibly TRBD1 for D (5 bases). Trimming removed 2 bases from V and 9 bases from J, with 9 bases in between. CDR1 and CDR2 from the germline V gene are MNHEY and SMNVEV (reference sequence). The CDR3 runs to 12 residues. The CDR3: CASSLRQGTQYF. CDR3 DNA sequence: TGTGCCAGCAGTTTACGGCAGGGAACGCAGTATTTT.

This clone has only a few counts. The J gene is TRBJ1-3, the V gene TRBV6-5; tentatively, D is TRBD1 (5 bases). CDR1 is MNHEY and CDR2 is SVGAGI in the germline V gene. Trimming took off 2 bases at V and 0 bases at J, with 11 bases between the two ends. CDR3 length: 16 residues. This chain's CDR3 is CASSYATASSGNTIYF. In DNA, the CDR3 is TGTGCCAGCAGTTACGCGACAGCCAGCTCTGGAAACACCATATATTTT.

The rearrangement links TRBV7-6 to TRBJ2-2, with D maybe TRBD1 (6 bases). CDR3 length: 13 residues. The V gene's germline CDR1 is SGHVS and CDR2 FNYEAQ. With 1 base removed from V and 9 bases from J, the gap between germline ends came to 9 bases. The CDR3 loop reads CASSLGRDRELFF. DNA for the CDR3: TGTGCCAGCAGCTTAGGTCGGGACAGGGAGCTGTTTTTT.

The CDR3 nucleotides read TGCGCCAGCAGCGTCGGGACTAGCGGGACAGATACGCAGTATTTT. Its translation: CASSVGTSGTDTQYF. J is TRBJ2-3 and V is TRBV5-1; TRBD2 aligns across 12 bases. J gave up 3 bases and V 4 bases, and 3 bases lay outside the gene matches. The CDR3 is 15 amino acids. The germline V gene encodes CDR1 SGHRS and CDR2 YFSETQ. Combining the CDR3 with reference TRBV5-1 and TRBJ2-3 gives the whole variable domain KAGVTQTPRYLIKTRGQQVTLSCSPISGHRSVSWYQQTPGQGLQFLFEYFSETQRNKGNFPGRFSGRQFSNSRSEMNVSTLELGDSALYLCASSVGTSGTDTQYFGPGTRLTVL.

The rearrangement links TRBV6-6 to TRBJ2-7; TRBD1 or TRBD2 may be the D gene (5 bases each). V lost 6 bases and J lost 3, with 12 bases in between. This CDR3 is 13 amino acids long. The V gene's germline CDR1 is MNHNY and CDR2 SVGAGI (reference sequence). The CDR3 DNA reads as TGTGCCAGCAGCTGGGACCAATACTACGAGCAGTACTTC. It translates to CASSWDQYYEQYF.

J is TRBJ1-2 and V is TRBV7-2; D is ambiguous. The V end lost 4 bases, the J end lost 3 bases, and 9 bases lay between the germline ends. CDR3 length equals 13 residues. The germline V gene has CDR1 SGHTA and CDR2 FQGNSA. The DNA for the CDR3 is TGTGCCAGCAGCTCCTACATCGACTATGGCTACACCTTC. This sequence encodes CASSSYIDYGYTF.

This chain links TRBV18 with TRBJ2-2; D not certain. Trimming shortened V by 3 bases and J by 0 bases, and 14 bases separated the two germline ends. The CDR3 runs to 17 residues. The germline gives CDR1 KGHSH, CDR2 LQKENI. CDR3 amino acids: CASSPVVNPTNTGELFF. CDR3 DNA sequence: TGTGCCAGCTCACCGGTCGTAAACCCTACGAACACCGGGGAGCTGTTTTTT.

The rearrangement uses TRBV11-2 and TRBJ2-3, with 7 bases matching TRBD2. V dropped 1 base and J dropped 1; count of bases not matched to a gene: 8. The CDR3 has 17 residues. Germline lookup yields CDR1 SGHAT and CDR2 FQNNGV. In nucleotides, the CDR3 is TGTGCCAGCAGCTTAGGGTTCGCGGGAGTCGGCACAGATACGCAGTATTTT. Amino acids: CASSLGFAGVGTDTQYF. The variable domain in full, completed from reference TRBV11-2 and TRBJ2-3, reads EAGVAQSPRYKIIEKRQSVAFWCNPISGHATLYWYQQILGQGPKLLIQFQNNGVVDDSQLPKDRFSAERLKGVDSTLKIQPAKLEDSAVYLCASSLGFAGVGTDTQYFGPGTRLTVL.